The 8 T cell receptor beta chains reported below all come from one sample, sequenced in a study of T cell repertoires in cytomegalovirus infection. Each CDR3 protein gets one entry after TCRdb re-called the reads with MiXCR. The sample lists 85,000 to 120,000 distinct CDR3 sequences, more than 15% seen once, with approximately 7.6% in the top ten. Input material: PBMCs. These receptors were collected from a human donor in good health (CMV status not recorded). Some clones in this sample may be carry-over from other donors' samples.

This clonotype was counted a few times. This sequence joins TRBV10-3 and TRBJ1-6, with D hard to call. Germline CDR1 and CDR2: ENHRY and SYGVKD. The CDR3 has 15 residues. V shed 6 bases and J shed 6 bases, with 15 bases lying between them. In nucleotides, the CDR3 is TGTGCCATCAGGAGACACAGCGCCCGTAATTCACCCCTCCACTTT. This encodes CAIRRHSARNSPLHF.

The rearrangement uses TRBV28 and TRBJ1-5; D not certain. CDR1 and CDR2 (germline): MDHEN, SYDVKM. The CDR3 runs to 11 residues. Trimming stripped 6 bases from V and 7 bases from J, with 7 bases between. The DNA for the CDR3 is TGTGCCAGCAGCTCCAGGCAGCCCCAGCATTTT. Translating gives CASSSRQPQHF.

In its sample, this clonotype was seen many times. V is TRBV7-2 and J is TRBJ1-1, with 8 bases fitting TRBD1. The junction had 9 bases not matched to a gene; V was cut back by 5 bases and J by 4 bases. CDR1 is SGHTA and CDR2 is FQGNSA in the germline V gene. This CDR3 spans 15 amino acids. In DNA form, the CDR3 reads TGTGCCAGCAGCCAAACAGGGGGAAGCGGCACTGAAGCTTTCTTT. Protein product: CASSQTGGSGTEAFF.

Only a few counts were recorded for this clonotype. The chain employs TRBV12-3 or TRBV12-4 and TRBJ1-4; no clear D. The CDR3 is 17 residues long. Deletions cut 7 bases from V and 0 bases from J, with 18 bases between. The CDR3 region is CASTFKGFFATNEKLFF. In nucleotides, the CDR3 is TGTGCCAGCACTTTTAAAGGGTTCTTTGCAACTAATGAAAAACTGTTTTTT.

In its sample, this clonotype was seen many times. The J gene is TRBJ2-5, the V gene TRBV25-1; 12 nucleotides line up with TRBD1. CDR1 MGHDK and CDR2 SYGVNS come from the germline V gene. The V and J ends lost 2 bases and 5 bases, in that order; junction bases with no gene match: 6. The CDR3 covers 16 residues. CDR3 residues: CASSEGTGGFEETQYF. CDR3 nucleotides: TGTGCCAGCAGTGAAGGGACAGGGGGCTTTGAGGAGACCCAGTACTTC.

At least ten counts were recorded for this clonotype. V and J are TRBV6-6 and TRBJ2-7; 7 bases are a match to TRBD1. The germline V gene has CDR1 MNHNY and CDR2 SVGAGI (reference sequence). The CDR3 is 13 amino acids. V gave up 6 bases and J gave up 3 bases; unmatched junction bases: 5. The CDR3 loop is CASSLGGSYEQYF. Here the CDR3 DNA reads TGTGCCAGCAGCTTAGGGGGCAGCTACGAGCAGTACTTC.

This clonotype came up many times. This chain links TRBV11-2 with TRBJ2-5; D possibly uses TRBD1 or TRBD2 (5 bases each). Trimming took off 4 bases at V and 3 bases at J, with 15 bases between the two ends. CDR1 is SGHAT and CDR2 is FQNNGV in the germline V gene. The length of the CDR3 is 15 residues. The CDR3 sequence: CASSSLRAGKETQYF. The CDR3 nucleotides are TGTGCCAGCAGCTCCCTGCGGGCAGGGAAAGAGACCCAGTACTTC.

As for this clonotype: Relative to the germline gene, one junction end is altered; a read error may explain this. The chain has TRBV5-3 and TRBJ2-5; tentative D call: TRBD2 (6 bases). TRBV5-3 is placed among ORFs of uncertain function. The CDR3 has 14 amino acids. CDR3 sequence reads: CASSFSVGGETQYF. CDR3 in DNA: TGTGCCAGCAGCTTTTCGGTGGGGGGAGAGACCCAGTACTTC.